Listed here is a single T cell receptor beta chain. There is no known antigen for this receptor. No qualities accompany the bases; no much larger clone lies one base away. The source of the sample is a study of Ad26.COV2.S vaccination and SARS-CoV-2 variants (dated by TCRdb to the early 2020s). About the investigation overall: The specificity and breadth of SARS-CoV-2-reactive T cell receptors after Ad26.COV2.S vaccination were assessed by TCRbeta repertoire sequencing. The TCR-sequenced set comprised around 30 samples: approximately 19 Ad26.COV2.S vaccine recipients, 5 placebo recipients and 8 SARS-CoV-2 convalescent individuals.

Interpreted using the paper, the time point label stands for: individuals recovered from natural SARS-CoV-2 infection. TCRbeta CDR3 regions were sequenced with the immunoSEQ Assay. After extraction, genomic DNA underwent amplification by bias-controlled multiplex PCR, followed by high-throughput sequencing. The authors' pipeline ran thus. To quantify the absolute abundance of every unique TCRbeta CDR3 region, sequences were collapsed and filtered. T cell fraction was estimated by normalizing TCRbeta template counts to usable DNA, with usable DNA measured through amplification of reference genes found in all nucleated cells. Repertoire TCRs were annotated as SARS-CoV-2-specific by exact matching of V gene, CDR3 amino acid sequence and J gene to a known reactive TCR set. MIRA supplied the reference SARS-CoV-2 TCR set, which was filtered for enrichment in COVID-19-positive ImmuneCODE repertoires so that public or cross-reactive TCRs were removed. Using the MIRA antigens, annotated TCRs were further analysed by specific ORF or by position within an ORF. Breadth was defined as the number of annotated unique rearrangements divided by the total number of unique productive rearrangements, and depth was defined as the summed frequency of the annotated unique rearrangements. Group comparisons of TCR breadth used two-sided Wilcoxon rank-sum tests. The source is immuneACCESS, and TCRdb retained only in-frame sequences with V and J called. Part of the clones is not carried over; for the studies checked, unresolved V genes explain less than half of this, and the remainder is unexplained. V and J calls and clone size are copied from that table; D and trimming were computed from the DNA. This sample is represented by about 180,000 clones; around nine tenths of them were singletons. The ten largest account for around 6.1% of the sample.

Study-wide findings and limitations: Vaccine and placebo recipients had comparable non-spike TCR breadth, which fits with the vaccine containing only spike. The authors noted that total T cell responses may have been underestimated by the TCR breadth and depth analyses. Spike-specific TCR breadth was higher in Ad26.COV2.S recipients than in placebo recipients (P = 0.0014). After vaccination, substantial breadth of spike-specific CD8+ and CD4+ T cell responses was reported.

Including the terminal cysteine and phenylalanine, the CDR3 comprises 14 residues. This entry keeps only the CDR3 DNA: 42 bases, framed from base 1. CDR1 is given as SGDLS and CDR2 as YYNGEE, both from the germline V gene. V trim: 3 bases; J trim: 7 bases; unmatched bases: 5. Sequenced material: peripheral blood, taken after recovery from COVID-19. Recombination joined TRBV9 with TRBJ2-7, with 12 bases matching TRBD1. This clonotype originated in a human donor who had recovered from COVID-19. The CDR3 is CASSAWDRGQEQYF. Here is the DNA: TGTGCCAGCAGCGCCTGGGACAGGGGGCAAGAGCAGTACTTC.